This is a list of T cell receptor beta chains from one sample in a study of CD8+CD57+ T cells in acquired aplastic anemia. TCRdb re-called the reads with MiXCR, one entry per CDR3 protein. The sample has about 180,000 distinct CDR3 sequences, 48% seen once. Sequencing used sorted CD4+, CD8+, or CD8+CD57+ T cells (not recorded which) from PBMCs. The receptor source for this set is a human donor with aplastic anemia. The CDR3 runs from the conserved cysteine through the conserved F or W. D genes are given only for firm matches. Size is stated for part of the rows, as once, few or many counts, or as a class when the clone is expanded.

j_call: TRBJ1-5
d_call: TRBD1
v_call: TRBV9
clone_size: -
cdr3_aa: CASSAGQGHQPQHF
cdr3_nt: TGTGCCAGCAGCGCGGGACAGGGCCATCAGCCCCAGCATTTT

j_call: TRBJ1-6
d_call: -
v_call: TRBV6-1
clone_size: many
cdr3_aa: CASSEPLPVTLHF
cdr3_nt: TGTGCCAGCAGTGAACCCCTTCCCGTAACCCTCCACTTT

j_call: TRBJ2-6
d_call: TRBD1
v_call: TRBV14
clone_size: many
cdr3_aa: CASSQGYRGPLTGANVLTF
cdr3_nt: TGTGCCAGCAGCCAAGGTTACAGGGGGCCGCTCACTGGGGCCAACGTCCTGACTTTC

j_call: TRBJ1-6
d_call: TRBD1
v_call: TRBV5-4
clone_size: many
cdr3_aa: CASTSGERGRGSPLHF
cdr3_nt: TGTGCCAGCACCTCCGGGGAGAGGGGGCGCGGTTCACCCCTCCACTTT

j_call: TRBJ2-7
d_call: TRBD1
v_call: TRBV7-8
clone_size: -
cdr3_aa: CASSPHRDRDLDEQYF
cdr3_nt: TGTGCCAGCAGCCCCCACCGGGACAGGGATCTCGACGAGCAGTACTTC

j_call: TRBJ1-6
d_call: -
v_call: TRBV19
clone_size: many
cdr3_aa: CASSLTKRGASPLHF
cdr3_nt: TGTGCCAGTAGCCTCACGAAAAGGGGGGCCTCACCCCTCCACTTT

j_call: TRBJ2-2
d_call: -
v_call: TRBV2
clone_size: -
cdr3_aa: CASSEGGGQTGELFF
cdr3_nt: TGTGCCAGCAGTGAGGGCGGGGGCCAGACCGGGGAGCTGTTTTTT

j_call: TRBJ1-1
d_call: -
v_call: TRBV30
clone_size: few
cdr3_aa: CAWAIMGLEAFF
cdr3_nt: TGTGCCTGGGCTATCATGGGACTTGAAGCTTTCTTT

j_call: TRBJ2-5
d_call: TRBD1
v_call: TRBV6-1
clone_size: many
cdr3_aa: CASSSQGAQGQYF
cdr3_nt: TGTGCCAGCTCCTCTCAGGGGGCGCAGGGCCAGTACTTC

j_call: TRBJ1-5
d_call: TRBD1
v_call: TRBV2
clone_size: -
cdr3_aa: CASSAPGTGGDQPQHF
cdr3_nt: TGTGCCAGCAGTGCCCCCGGGACAGGGGGCGATCAGCCCCAGCATTTT

j_call: TRBJ2-7
d_call: -
v_call: TRBV20-1
clone_size: -
cdr3_aa: CSARDARGRNEQYF
cdr3_nt: TGCAGTGCTAGAGATGCCAGGGGCCGGAACGAGCAGTACTTC

j_call: TRBJ2-5
d_call: -
v_call: TRBV7-2
clone_size: -
cdr3_aa: CASSFYQETQYF
cdr3_nt: TGTGCCAGCAGCTTCTACCAAGAGACCCAGTACTTC

j_call: TRBJ2-7
d_call: -
v_call: TRBV7-9
clone_size: many
cdr3_aa: CASSLSVVSEQYF
cdr3_nt: TGTGCCAGCAGCTTAAGCGTGGTATCCGAGCAGTACTTC

j_call: TRBJ2-1
d_call: TRBD1
v_call: TRBV9
clone_size: -
cdr3_aa: CASSPGQGDNEQFF
cdr3_nt: TGTGCCAGCAGCCCGGGACAGGGGGACAATGAGCAGTTCTTC

j_call: TRBJ2-2
d_call: TRBD2
v_call: TRBV15
clone_size: -
cdr3_aa: CATTNGEGTGELFF
cdr3_nt: TGTGCCACCACCAATGGGGAGGGTACCGGGGAGCTGTTTTTT

j_call: TRBJ2-3
d_call: TRBD1
v_call: TRBV7-9
clone_size: -
cdr3_aa: CASSVRYRGDTQYF
cdr3_nt: TGTGCCAGCAGCGTAAGGTACAGGGGAGATACGCAGTATTTT

j_call: TRBJ2-5
d_call: -
v_call: TRBV19
clone_size: many
cdr3_aa: CASSIGRGETQYF
cdr3_nt: TGTGCCAGTAGTATAGGAAGGGGGGAGACCCAGTACTTC

j_call: TRBJ2-7
d_call: TRBD2
v_call: TRBV6-1
clone_size: once
cdr3_aa: CASSESESGRAYEQYF
cdr3_nt: TGTGCCAGCAGTGAATCGGAAAGCGGGAGGGCCTACGAGCAGTACTTC

j_call: TRBJ2-3
d_call: -
v_call: TRBV7-3
clone_size: many
cdr3_aa: CASSSGGGTDTQYF
cdr3_nt: TGTGCCAGCAGTTCCGGAGGGGGCACAGATACGCAGTATTTT

j_call: TRBJ1-1
d_call: -
v_call: TRBV11-2
clone_size: many
cdr3_aa: CASSLVYGAAFF
cdr3_nt: TGTGCCAGCAGCTTAGTGTACGGAGCGGCTTTCTTT

j_call: TRBJ2-3
d_call: -
v_call: TRBV5-1
clone_size: many
cdr3_aa: CASSLTGQDTDTQYF
cdr3_nt: TGCGCCAGCAGCTTGACAGGGCAGGATACAGATACGCAGTATTTT

j_call: TRBJ1-2
d_call: TRBD1
v_call: TRBV19
clone_size: -
cdr3_aa: CASSITGGTYGYTF
cdr3_nt: TGTGCCAGTAGTATTACAGGGGGGACCTATGGCTACACCTTC